This entry concerns a single T cell receptor beta chain. These data come from a study of blood T cell repertoires in COVID-19. The germline gives CDR1 MNHEY, CDR2 SMNVEV (reference sequence). CDR3 size: 14 residues. V shed 2 bases and J shed 2 bases, with 9 bases lying between them. Repertoires were generated with immunoSEQ multiplex PCR, while TCRdb's copy carries only in-frame clones and drops some. The sample yields about 99,000 clones, 80% to 90% seen once. This clonotype was sampled from a man aged 45-65 years with acute or convalescent COVID-19. The rearrangement links TRBV27 to TRBJ2-5; D might be TRBD2 (6 bases). Sequencing was performed on peripheral blood. This CDR3 is CASSLRDLQETQYF. CDR3 coding DNA: TGTGCCAGCAGTTTAAGGGACTTACAAGAGACCCAGTACTTC.